This TCR beta chain was captured in a study of CD8 T cells in Susac syndrome. Study-wide findings and caveats: The total CD8+ repertoires yielded about 15 Susac-specific public clones and the CD8+ TEMRA repertoires yielded roughly 5.

TEMRA cells were FACS-enriched, unlike CD8+ and CD4+ T cells, which were negatively isolated. The RNA, about 0.5 to 1 ug, was put through reverse transcription using random hexamers. By means of immunoSEQ multiplex PCR, TCR beta CDR3 spanning 54 Vbeta and 13 Jbeta underwent amplification. MiXCR was run by TCRdb on the immunoSEQ multiplex PCR reads, yielding one entry per CDR3 protein. This sample carries roughly 110,000 distinct CDR3 sequences, approximately 94% of them seen once, and the ten largest clones take 0.41%. Details on this clonotype: Its matching antigen is unknown.

The CDR3 sequence is 14 residues long. V lost 0 bases and J 2 bases, leaving 9 bases between the germline ends. Germline assignment: CDR1 SGDLS and CDR2 YYNGEE. The chain carries TRBV9 and TRBJ2-7; perhaps TRBD1 as D (6 bases). Material for sequencing was CD8+ T cells from PBMCs. The source is a human donor with Susac syndrome. CDR3 amino acids: CASSVGDKPYEQYF. CDR3 bases: TGTGCCAGCAGCGTAGGGGACAAACCCTACGAGCAGTACTTC.